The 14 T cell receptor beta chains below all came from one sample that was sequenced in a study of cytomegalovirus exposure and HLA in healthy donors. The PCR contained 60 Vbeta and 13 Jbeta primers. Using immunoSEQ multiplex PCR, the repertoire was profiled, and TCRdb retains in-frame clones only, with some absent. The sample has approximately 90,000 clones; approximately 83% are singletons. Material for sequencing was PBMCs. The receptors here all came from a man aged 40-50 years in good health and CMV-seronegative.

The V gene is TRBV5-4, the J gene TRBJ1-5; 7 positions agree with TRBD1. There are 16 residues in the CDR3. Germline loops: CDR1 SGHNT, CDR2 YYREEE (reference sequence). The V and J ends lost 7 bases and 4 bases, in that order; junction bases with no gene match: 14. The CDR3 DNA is TGTGCCAGCCGACAAAACAGGGGACAGAGTAATCAGCCCCAGCATTTT. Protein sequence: CASRQNRGQSNQPQHF.

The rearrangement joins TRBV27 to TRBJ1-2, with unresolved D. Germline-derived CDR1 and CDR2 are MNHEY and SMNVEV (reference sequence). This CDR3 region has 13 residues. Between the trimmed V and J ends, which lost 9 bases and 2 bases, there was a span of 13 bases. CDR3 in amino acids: CASRGQLNYGYTF. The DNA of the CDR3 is TGTGCCAGTAGAGGTCAGCTGAACTATGGCTACACCTTC.

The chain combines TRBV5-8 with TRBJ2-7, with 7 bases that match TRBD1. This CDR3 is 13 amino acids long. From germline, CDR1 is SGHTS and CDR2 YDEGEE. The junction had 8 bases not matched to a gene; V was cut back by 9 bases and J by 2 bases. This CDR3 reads CATADRRPYEQYF. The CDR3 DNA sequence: TGTGCCACCGCGGACAGGCGTCCCTACGAGCAGTACTTC.

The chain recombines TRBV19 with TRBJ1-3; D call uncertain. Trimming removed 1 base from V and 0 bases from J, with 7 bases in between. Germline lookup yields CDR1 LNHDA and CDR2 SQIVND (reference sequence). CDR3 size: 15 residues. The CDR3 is CASSIGFSSGNTIYF. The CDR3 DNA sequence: TGTGCCAGTAGTATAGGCTTCAGCTCTGGAAACACCATATATTTT.

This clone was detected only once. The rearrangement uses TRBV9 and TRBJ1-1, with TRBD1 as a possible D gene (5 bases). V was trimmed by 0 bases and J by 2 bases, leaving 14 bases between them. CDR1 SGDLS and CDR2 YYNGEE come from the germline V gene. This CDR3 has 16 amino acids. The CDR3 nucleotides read TGTGCCAGCAGCGTAGGGACGCAGGGTGTAAACACTGAAGCTTTCTTT. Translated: CASSVGTQGVNTEAFF. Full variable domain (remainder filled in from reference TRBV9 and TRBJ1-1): DSGVTQTPKHLITATGQRVTLRCSPRSGDLSVYWYQQSLDQGLQFLIQYYNGEERAKGNILERFSAQQFPDLHSELNLSSLELGDSALYFCASSVGTQGVNTEAFFGQGTRLTVV.

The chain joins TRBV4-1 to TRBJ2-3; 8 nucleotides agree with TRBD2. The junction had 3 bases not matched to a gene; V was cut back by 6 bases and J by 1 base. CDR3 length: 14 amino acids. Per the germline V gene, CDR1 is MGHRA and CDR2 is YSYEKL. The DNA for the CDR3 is TGCGCCAGCAGTCCGGGACTAGGCACAGATACGCAGTATTTT. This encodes CASSPGLGTDTQYF.

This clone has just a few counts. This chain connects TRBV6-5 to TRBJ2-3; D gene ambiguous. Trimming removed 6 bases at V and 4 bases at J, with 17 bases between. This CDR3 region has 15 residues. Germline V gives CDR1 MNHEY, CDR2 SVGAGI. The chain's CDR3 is CASRDEDSRPDTQYF. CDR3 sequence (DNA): TGTGCCAGCAGGGATGAAGACTCTCGTCCAGATACGCAGTATTTT.

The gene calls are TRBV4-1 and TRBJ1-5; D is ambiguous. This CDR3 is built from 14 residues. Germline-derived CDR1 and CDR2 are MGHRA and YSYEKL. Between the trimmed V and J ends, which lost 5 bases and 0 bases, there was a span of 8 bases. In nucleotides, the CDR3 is TGCGCCAGCAGCGTGGGAGGTAGCAATCAGCCCCAGCATTTT. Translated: CASSVGGSNQPQHF.

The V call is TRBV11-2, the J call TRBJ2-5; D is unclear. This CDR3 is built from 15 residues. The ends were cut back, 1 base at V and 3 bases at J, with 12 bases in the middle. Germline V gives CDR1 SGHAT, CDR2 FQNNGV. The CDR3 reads CASSLGLYKEETQYF. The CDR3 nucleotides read TGTGCCAGCAGCTTAGGCCTATATAAAGAAGAGACCCAGTACTTC. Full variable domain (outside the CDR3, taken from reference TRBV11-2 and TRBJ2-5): EAGVAQSPRYKIIEKRQSVAFWCNPISGHATLYWYQQILGQGPKLLIQFQNNGVVDDSQLPKDRFSAERLKGVDSTLKIQPAKLEDSAVYLCASSLGLYKEETQYFGPGTRLLVL.

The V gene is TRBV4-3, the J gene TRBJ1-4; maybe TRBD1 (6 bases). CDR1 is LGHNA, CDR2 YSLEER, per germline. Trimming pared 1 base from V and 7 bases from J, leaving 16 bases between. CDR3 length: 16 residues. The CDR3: CASSQGANQGSEKLFF. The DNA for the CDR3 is TGCGCCAGCAGCCAAGGTGCAAATCAGGGGAGTGAAAAACTGTTTTTT.

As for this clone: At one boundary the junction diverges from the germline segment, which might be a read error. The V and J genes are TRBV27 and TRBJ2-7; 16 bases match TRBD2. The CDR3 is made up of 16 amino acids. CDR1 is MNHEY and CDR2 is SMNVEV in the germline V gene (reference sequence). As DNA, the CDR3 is TGTGCCAACAGTACGGGACTAGCGGGGGGGCTTTACGAGCAGTACTTC. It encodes CANSTGLAGGLYEQYF.

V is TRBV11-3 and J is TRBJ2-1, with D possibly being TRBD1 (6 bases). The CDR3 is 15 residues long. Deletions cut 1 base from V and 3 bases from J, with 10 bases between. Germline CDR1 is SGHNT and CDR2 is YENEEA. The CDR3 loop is CASSLGQGSYNEQFF. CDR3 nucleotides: TGTGCCAGCAGCTTAGGGCAGGGGAGCTACAATGAGCAGTTCTTC.

The CDR3 region has the DNA TGTGCCAGCAGTTTACTTGGACAGGCCCAAGAGACCCAGTACTTC. Translation gives CASSLLGQAQETQYF. The gene calls are TRBV28 and TRBJ2-5; 7 bases agree with TRBD1. The length of the CDR3 is 15 residues. Losses at the gene ends were 2 bases for V and 1 base for J; bases not matched to a gene: 4. Germline CDR1 reads MDHEN; CDR2 reads SYDVKM.

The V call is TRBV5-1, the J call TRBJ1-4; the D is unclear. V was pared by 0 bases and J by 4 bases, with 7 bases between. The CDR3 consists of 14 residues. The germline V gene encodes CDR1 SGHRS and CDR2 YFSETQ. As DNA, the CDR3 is TGCGCCAGCAGCTTGGCACAGCATAATGAAAAACTGTTTTTT. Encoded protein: CASSLAQHNEKLFF.